The sample holds a few counts of the clone carrying this T cell receptor (beta chain). Gene names and germline match the mouse. Sequencing ends 4 residues short of the CDR3 end; the germline J gene provides the rest. CDR3 length equals 14 residues. Germline V gene lookup returns CDR1 GKSSPN and CDR2 SITVG. The data belong to a study of CD8+ T cells in alopecia areata. The time point was: mouse skin 3 weeks after grafting. The authors extracted RNA and reverse transcribed it into cDNA as the sequencing template. Sequencing used immunoSEQ multiplex PCR; TCRdb keeps in-frame clones, though not all of them. The sample yields about 2,100 clones, without any singletons.

This chain connects TRBV31 to TRBJ2-7; 13 bases are shared with TRBD2. The receptor was isolated from a C3H/HeJ mouse with alopecia areata. This line is of MHC haplotype H2-k. The sample in question was skin, obtained at week 3. CDR3 residues: CAWNPGLGGYEQYF. Incomplete CDR3 DNA: TGTGCCTGGAACCCGGGACTGGGGGGGTAT.